These T cell receptor beta chains were read from a single sample in a study of a mutant IDH1 vaccine in newly diagnosed glioma. Profiling relied on immunoSEQ multiplex PCR, and the TCRdb table lists in-frame clones only, not all of them. The data hold some 56,000 clones, with about nine tenths observed a single time. Sequenced material: PBMCs, taken from a glioma patient treated with radiotherapy, temozolomide or both. These receptors were taken from a man over 45 with glioma. The CDR3 runs from the conserved cysteine through the conserved F or W. The D gene is left open where the match is weak. Some rows mark clone size as missing; the rest say once, few, many or name a class of expanded clone.

v_call: TRBV4-1; j_call: TRBJ2-5; d_call: TRBD2; clone_size: NA; cdr3_aa: CASSQDGLAGVQETQYF; cdr3_nt: TGCGCCAGCAGCCAGGACGGACTAGCGGGGGTCCAAGAGACCCAGTACTTC
v_call: TRBV29-1; j_call: TRBJ2-3; d_call: NA; clone_size: NA; cdr3_aa: CSAKQGGARTDTQYF; cdr3_nt: TGCAGCGCAAAACAGGGGGGGGCGCGCACAGATACGCAGTATTTT
v_call: TRBV6-1; j_call: TRBJ1-4; d_call: TRBD1; clone_size: NA; cdr3_aa: CASSGSPTGAEKLFF; cdr3_nt: TGTGCCAGCAGTGGATCCCCGACAGGGGCTGAAAAACTGTTTTTT
v_call: TRBV12-5; j_call: TRBJ2-5; d_call: TRBD1; clone_size: NA; cdr3_aa: CASGLGTGLNGETQYF; cdr3_nt: TGTGCTAGTGGTTTGGGGACAGGGTTAAACGGGGAGACCCAGTACTTC
v_call: TRBV18; j_call: TRBJ2-6; d_call: NA; clone_size: NA; cdr3_aa: CASSPIAARGSGANVLTF; cdr3_nt: TGTGCCAGCTCACCGATAGCAGCCCGGGGCTCTGGGGCCAACGTCCTGACTTTC
v_call: TRBV4-2; j_call: TRBJ2-1; d_call: NA; clone_size: NA; cdr3_aa: CASSQELGGFNSYNEQFF; cdr3_nt: TGTGCCAGCAGCCAAGAGCTGGGCGGCTTCAACTCCTACAATGAGCAGTTCTTC
v_call: TRBV6-4; j_call: TRBJ2-5; d_call: NA; clone_size: NA; cdr3_aa: CASSMRAEETQYF; cdr3_nt: TGTGCCAGCAGTATGCGGGCGGAAGAGACCCAGTACTTC
v_call: TRBV6-5; j_call: TRBJ2-7; d_call: NA; clone_size: NA; cdr3_aa: CASSYWGEPYEQYF; cdr3_nt: TGTGCCAGCAGTTACTGGGGGGAGCCCTACGAGCAGTACTTC
v_call: TRBV6-5; j_call: TRBJ1-6; d_call: NA; clone_size: NA; cdr3_aa: CASSYSGRDNSPLHF; cdr3_nt: TGTGCCAGCAGTTACTCGGGCAGAGATAATTCACCCCTCCACTTT
v_call: TRBV6-5; j_call: TRBJ1-2; d_call: TRBD1; clone_size: NA; cdr3_aa: CASRRQGGGYTF; cdr3_nt: TGTGCCAGCAGGCGACAGGGCGGGGGCTACACCTTC
v_call: TRBV6-5; j_call: TRBJ2-7; d_call: NA; clone_size: NA; cdr3_aa: CASSYDGRTYEQYF; cdr3_nt: TGTGCCAGCAGTTACGACGGCCGGACCTACGAGCAGTACTTC
v_call: TRBV19; j_call: TRBJ2-7; d_call: NA; clone_size: once; cdr3_aa: CASSMRGDKQYF; cdr3_nt: TGTGCCAGTAGTATGAGGGGGGATAAGCAGTACTTC
v_call: TRBV28; j_call: TRBJ2-6; d_call: TRBD1; clone_size: NA; cdr3_aa: CASSRTGSWGDGANVLTF; cdr3_nt: TGTGCCAGCAGTCGGACAGGGAGCTGGGGGGACGGGGCCAACGTCCTGACTTTC
v_call: TRBV21-1; j_call: TRBJ2-5; d_call: NA; clone_size: NA; cdr3_aa: CASAEHDTIGKPKETQYF; cdr3_nt: TGTGCCAGTGCTGAGCACGATACAATCGGTAAACCGAAAGAGACCCAGTACTTC
v_call: TRBV7-9; j_call: TRBJ1-1; d_call: NA; clone_size: NA; cdr3_aa: CASRQTDGTEAFF; cdr3_nt: TGTGCCAGCAGGCAAACAGATGGCACTGAAGCTTTCTTT
v_call: TRBV2; j_call: TRBJ2-7; d_call: TRBD1; clone_size: NA; cdr3_aa: CASRQGTYEQYF; cdr3_nt: TGTGCCAGCAGACAGGGGACCTACGAGCAGTACTTC
v_call: TRBV9; j_call: TRBJ2-3; d_call: TRBD1; clone_size: few; cdr3_aa: CASSPSGTGGLDTQYF; cdr3_nt: TGTGCCAGCAGCCCTTCCGGGACAGGGGGCTTAGATACGCAGTATTTT
v_call: TRBV19; j_call: TRBJ2-7; d_call: TRBD1; clone_size: NA; cdr3_aa: CASRRDRGSSYEQYF; cdr3_nt: TGTGCCAGTAGACGGGACAGGGGGTCTTCCTACGAGCAGTACTTC
v_call: TRBV5-1; j_call: TRBJ1-1; d_call: NA; clone_size: NA; cdr3_aa: CASSLVGGGTEAFF; cdr3_nt: TGCGCCAGCAGCTTGGTAGGAGGGGGTACTGAAGCTTTCTTT
v_call: TRBV7-2; j_call: TRBJ2-1; d_call: NA; clone_size: NA; cdr3_aa: CASSFDRSSYNEQFF; cdr3_nt: TGTGCCAGCAGTTTTGACAGGAGCTCCTACAATGAGCAGTTCTTC
v_call: TRBV4-3; j_call: TRBJ2-1; d_call: TRBD1; clone_size: NA; cdr3_aa: CASSLSTGGVRNEQFF; cdr3_nt: TGCGCCAGCAGCCTTTCGACAGGGGGCGTAAGGAATGAGCAGTTCTTC
v_call: TRBV7-2; j_call: TRBJ1-2; d_call: NA; clone_size: NA; cdr3_aa: CASSQTGTYGYTF; cdr3_nt: TGTGCCAGCAGCCAGACAGGAACCTATGGCTACACCTTC
v_call: TRBV6-5; j_call: TRBJ1-2; d_call: NA; clone_size: NA; cdr3_aa: CASSYSDWGGYTF; cdr3_nt: TGTGCCAGCAGTTATTCCGACTGGGGAGGCTACACCTTC
v_call: TRBV7-6; j_call: TRBJ2-1; d_call: TRBD2; clone_size: NA; cdr3_aa: CASSMGLAGRIGPLF; cdr3_nt: TGTGCCAGCAGCATGGGACTAGCGGGTCGTATAGGCCCGCTCTTC
v_call: TRBV6-5; j_call: TRBJ2-7; d_call: NA; clone_size: once; cdr3_aa: CASSDPKGAHEQYF; cdr3_nt: TGTGCCAGCAGCGACCCTAAGGGTGCTCACGAGCAGTACTTC
v_call: TRBV11-2; j_call: TRBJ2-1; d_call: NA; clone_size: NA; cdr3_aa: CASSFLRGSYNEQFF; cdr3_nt: TGTGCCAGCAGCTTCCTCCGAGGGTCCTACAATGAGCAGTTCTTC
v_call: TRBV19; j_call: TRBJ2-7; d_call: TRBD1; clone_size: NA; cdr3_aa: CASSPRRDRGSYYEQYF; cdr3_nt: TGTGCCAGTAGTCCTCGCCGGGACAGGGGATCTTATTACGAGCAGTACTTC
v_call: TRBV7-2; j_call: TRBJ2-2; d_call: NA; clone_size: NA; cdr3_aa: CASSFVQGGTGELFF; cdr3_nt: TGTGCCAGCAGCTTTGTCCAGGGAGGAACCGGGGAGCTGTTTTTT
v_call: TRBV27; j_call: TRBJ1-3; d_call: NA; clone_size: NA; cdr3_aa: CASSLGPRGTIYF; cdr3_nt: TGTGCCAGCAGTTTAGGCCCCCGGGGCACCATATATTTT
v_call: TRBV7-2; j_call: TRBJ2-3; d_call: NA; clone_size: NA; cdr3_aa: CASSFRRGRTDTQYF; cdr3_nt: TGTGCCAGCAGCTTTCGGAGGGGGCGCACAGATACGCAGTATTTT
v_call: TRBV19; j_call: TRBJ1-1; d_call: NA; clone_size: once; cdr3_aa: CASSHTPNTEAFF; cdr3_nt: TGTGCCAGTAGTCACACACCGAACACTGAAGCTTTCTTT
v_call: TRBV6-5; j_call: TRBJ1-3; d_call: NA; clone_size: NA; cdr3_aa: CASSYSHSGNTIYF; cdr3_nt: TGTGCCAGCAGTTACTCTCATTCTGGAAACACCATATATTTT
v_call: TRBV27; j_call: TRBJ2-1; d_call: TRBD1; clone_size: NA; cdr3_aa: CASSFSGQGHFEQFF; cdr3_nt: TGTGCCAGCAGTTTTTCCGGACAGGGGCATTTTGAGCAGTTCTTC
v_call: TRBV6-4; j_call: TRBJ2-5; d_call: NA; clone_size: NA; cdr3_aa: CASSHKSWGETQYF; cdr3_nt: TGTGCCAGCAGTCATAAGTCGTGGGGGGAGACCCAGTACTTC
v_call: TRBV6-5; j_call: TRBJ1-3; d_call: NA; clone_size: NA; cdr3_aa: CASTSGPTYGNTIYF; cdr3_nt: TGTGCCAGCACCTCGGGACCCACGTATGGAAACACCATATATTTT
v_call: TRBV2; j_call: TRBJ2-3; d_call: NA; clone_size: NA; cdr3_aa: CASAERNTQYF; cdr3_nt: TGTGCCAGTGCGGAGAGAAATACGCAGTATTTT
v_call: TRBV6-1; j_call: TRBJ1-1; d_call: TRBD1; clone_size: NA; cdr3_aa: CASSDFWDRNTEAFF; cdr3_nt: TGTGCCAGCAGTGATTTCTGGGACAGGAACACTGAAGCTTTCTTT
v_call: TRBV25-1; j_call: TRBJ2-1; d_call: TRBD1; clone_size: NA; cdr3_aa: CASRSPGQGNDEQFF; cdr3_nt: TGTGCCAGCAGGTCGCCGGGACAGGGGAACGATGAGCAGTTCTTC
v_call: TRBV4-1; j_call: TRBJ1-5; d_call: TRBD1; clone_size: NA; cdr3_aa: CASSQETGRSSSQHF; cdr3_nt: TGCGCCAGCAGCCAAGAGACAGGGCGATCGTCGTCCCAGCATTTT
v_call: TRBV5-4; j_call: TRBJ2-2; d_call: NA; clone_size: NA; cdr3_aa: CASSLSGPRAGELFF; cdr3_nt: TGTGCCAGCAGCTTGTCCGGGCCCCGGGCCGGGGAGCTGTTTTTT
v_call: TRBV2; j_call: TRBJ2-1; d_call: NA; clone_size: NA; cdr3_aa: CASTVHNEQFF; cdr3_nt: TGTGCCAGCACTGTTCATAATGAGCAGTTCTTC
v_call: TRBV28; j_call: TRBJ2-1; d_call: TRBD2; clone_size: NA; cdr3_aa: CASSYMGLDRSGEQFF; cdr3_nt: TGTGCCAGCAGTTATATGGGACTAGATAGATCCGGAGAGCAGTTCTTC
v_call: TRBV18; j_call: TRBJ2-1; d_call: NA; clone_size: once; cdr3_aa: CASSPHVGGEQFF; cdr3_nt: TGTGCCAGCTCACCACATGTAGGAGGGGAGCAGTTCTTC
v_call: TRBV5-6; j_call: TRBJ2-7; d_call: NA; clone_size: NA; cdr3_aa: CASSSSGAWAYEQYF; cdr3_nt: TGTGCCAGCAGCTCGTCGGGGGCTTGGGCCTACGAGCAGTACTTC
v_call: TRBV28; j_call: TRBJ2-1; d_call: TRBD2; clone_size: NA; cdr3_aa: CASSPPSGSYNEQFF; cdr3_nt: TGTGCCAGCAGTCCCCCTAGCGGGAGCTACAATGAGCAGTTCTTC
v_call: TRBV19; j_call: TRBJ1-5; d_call: NA; clone_size: NA; cdr3_aa: CASSVPMGPQHF; cdr3_nt: TGTGCCAGTAGTGTACCAATGGGGCCCCAGCATTTT
v_call: TRBV6-1; j_call: TRBJ1-3; d_call: NA; clone_size: NA; cdr3_aa: CASSEVVPSSGNTIYF; cdr3_nt: TGTGCCAGCAGTGAAGTGGTACCCAGCTCTGGAAACACCATATATTTT
v_call: TRBV5-4; j_call: TRBJ1-2; d_call: NA; clone_size: NA; cdr3_aa: CASSSAAGYGYTF; cdr3_nt: TGTGCCAGCAGCTCCGCAGCGGGCTATGGCTACACCTTC